A single sample is the source of the 15 T cell receptor beta chains below, sequenced in a study of low-dose radiotherapy and immunotherapy resistance in tumors (dated by TCRdb to the early 2020s). What this sample's time point label stands for: after trial treatment. The sample's treatment or condition, from its label and the paper: LDRT plus nivolumab, ipilimumab, low-dose cyclophosphamide and aspirin (RACIN trial). TCRdb lists the instrument as Illumina MiniSeq. Superscript III and a set of TRAV- and TRBV-specific primers were used to synthesize first-strand cDNA, so that both TCRalpha and TCRbeta chains were covered. A roughly 20-cycle PCR with Phusion amplified the TCRs, pairing a constant-region primer with the adapter that was attached to the V primers. In TCRdb, the public reads were trimmed at Q25 with fastp and aligned with MiXCR, with productive beta chains retained. Rows with a matching CDR3 protein are joined into one entry that keeps the most common DNA and genes. The sample includes roughly 38,000 distinct CDR3 sequences, with under 25% observed a single time. About 9.2% of the sample is taken by the ten largest.

The sample in question was PBMCs, obtained after low-dose radiotherapy plus immunotherapy. The receptor set was obtained from a female donor with ovarian cancer.

There are a few counts of this clonotype. The chain joins TRBV7-6 to TRBJ1-5; no clear D. CDR1 is SGHVS, CDR2 FNYEAQ, per germline. CDR3 length: 13 amino acids. Trimming cost V 6 bases and J 4 bases, with 10 bases left between them. The CDR3 is CASSADPNQPQHF. The CDR3 bases are TGTGCCAGCAGTGCGGACCCTAATCAGCCCCAGCATTTT.

The chain recombines TRBV20-1 with TRBJ2-1; no reliable D call. The V end lost 1 base, the J end lost 0 bases, and 13 bases lay between the germline ends. Looked up from germline, CDR1 is DFQATT and CDR2 is SNEGSKA (reference sequence). This CDR3 has 16 residues. This CDR3 reads CSARARTSSSYNEQFF. DNA of the CDR3: TGCAGTGCTAGAGCCCGGACCTCGAGCTCCTACAATGAGCAGTTCTTC.

Ten or more counts support this clonotype. The chain combines TRBV6-4 with TRBJ2-1; TRBD2 matches 9 bases. Trimming removed 4 bases from V and 6 bases from J; junction bases left unmatched: 7. This CDR3 comprises 15 residues. The germline gives CDR1 MRHNA, CDR2 SNTAGT. CDR3 sequence: CASSVIAGDSNEQFF. The CDR3 nucleotides are TGTGCCAGCAGTGTGATAGCGGGGGACAGCAATGAGCAGTTCTTC.

This clonotype was counted many times. The V and J genes are TRBV3-1 and TRBJ2-1; D not certain. The germline CDR1 and CDR2 sequences are LGHDT and YNNKEL (reference sequence). V was cut by 6 bases and J by 8 bases, with 8 bases left in between. The CDR3 covers 11 residues. CDR3 in amino acids: CASRYRDEQFF. DNA of the CDR3: TGTGCCAGCAGGTATAGAGATGAGCAGTTCTTC.

Ten or more counts support this clonotype. The V call is TRBV9, the J call TRBJ2-2; TRBD2 aligns across 11 bases. This CDR3 is 18 amino acids long. Germline CDR1 and CDR2: SGDLS and YYNGEE. Trimming at V came to 0 bases and at J to 3 bases, leaving 7 bases not matched to a gene. The CDR3 spells CASSVGVAGGQDTGELFF. The CDR3 DNA sequence: TGTGCCAGCAGCGTAGGAGTAGCGGGAGGGCAGGACACCGGGGAGCTGTTTTTT.

This clonotype ranks as medium-sized (0.01 to 0.1%). CDR3 amino acids: CASSLLADTQYF. CDR3 sequence (DNA): TGTGCCAGCAGTTTGCTCGCAGATACGCAGTATTTT. This chain uses TRBV7-6 with TRBJ2-3; D not certain. Trimming removed 6 bases at V and 4 bases at J, with 8 bases between. The germline gives CDR1 SGHVS, CDR2 FNYEAQ. The length of the CDR3 is 12 residues. The full variable domain, with the rest looked up from reference TRBV7-6 and TRBJ2-3, is GAGVSQSPRYKVTKRGQDVALRCDPISGHVSLYWYRQALGQGPEFLTYFNYEAQQDKSGLPNDRFSAERPEGSISTLTIQRTEQRDSAMYRCASSLLADTQYFGPGTRLTVL.

The V and J genes are TRBV18 and TRBJ2-1, with a weak D call TRBD2 (5 bases). This CDR3 has 13 residues. The germline V gene has CDR1 KGHSH and CDR2 LQKENI. Trimming stripped 2 bases from V and 8 bases from J, with 10 bases between. Here the CDR3 reads CASSPSLEDEQFF. The CDR3 nucleotides are TGTGCCAGCTCACCAAGCCTGGAGGATGAGCAGTTCTTC.

This clonotype was seen many times. The genes are TRBV30 and TRBJ1-2, with a possible D match to TRBD1 (5 bases). This CDR3 is 16 amino acids long. Germline CDR1 and CDR2: GTSNPN and SVGIG (reference sequence). V lost 3 bases, J lost 7 bases, and 24 bases lay in between. CDR3 in amino acids: CAWSRGAAAVLPGYTF. CDR3 DNA: TGTGCCTGGAGCCGAGGGGCGGCCGCCGTCCTTCCTGGCTACACCTTC. Based on the CDR3 plus reference TRBV30 and TRBJ1-2, the full variable domain is SQTIHQWPATLVQPVGSPLSLECTVEGTSNPNLYWYRQAAGRGLQLLFYSVGIGQISSEVPQNLSASRPQDRQFILSSKKLLLSDSGFYLCAWSRGAAAVLPGYTFGSGTRLTVV.

The CDR3 DNA follows: TGTGCCAGCAGCCGGACAGGGAACTATGGCTACACCTTC. The encoded protein is CASSRTGNYGYTF. The chain links TRBV13 to TRBJ1-2; 8 bases are shared with TRBD1. The CDR3 totals 13 residues. Germline lookup yields CDR1 PRHDT and CDR2 FYEKMQ (reference sequence). V lost 5 bases and J lost 2; bases outside the gene matches: 1. Variable domain in full (rest from reference TRBV13 and TRBJ1-2): AAGVIQSPRHLIKEKRETATLKCYPIPRHDTVYWYQQGPGQDPQFLISFYEKMQSDKGSIPDRFSAQQFSDYHSELNMSSLELGDSALYFCASSRTGNYGYTFGSGTRLTVV.

In its sample, this clonotype was seen many times. The chain recombines TRBV5-1 with TRBJ2-5; perhaps D is TRBD1 or TRBD2 (6 bases each). Trimming removed 4 bases at V and 2 bases at J, with 15 bases between. Germline V CDR1 and CDR2: SGHRS, YFSETQ. This CDR3 comprises 15 residues. The CDR3 coding sequence is TGCGCCAGCAGCCAGATGTGGGGGGCACAAGAGACCCAGTACTTC. Translated: CASSQMWGAQETQYF.

This clonotype came up many times. The J gene is TRBJ1-1, the V gene TRBV20-1, with D tentatively TRBD1 (5 bases). The CDR3 spans 15 residues. Germline V gene data show CDR1 as DFQATT and CDR2 as SNEGSKA (reference sequence). V lost 6 bases, J lost 2 bases, and 19 bases lay in between. In DNA form, the CDR3 reads TGCAGTGCCGAAAACTCCGGCTGGGGCAACACTGAAGCTTTCTTT. Amino acid sequence: CSAENSGWGNTEAFF.

This clonotype was counted ten times or more. The chain recombines TRBV2 with TRBJ2-1, with TRBD2 matching 11 bases. The junction had 7 bases not matched to a gene; V was cut back by 7 bases and J by 2 bases. Germline lookup yields CDR1 SNHLY and CDR2 FYNNEI. The length of the CDR3 is 16 residues. CDR3 sequence (DNA): TGTGCCAGCATCCGGACGACTAGCGGGACCTACAATGAGCAGTTCTTC. Translated, it gives CASIRTTSGTYNEQFF.

This clonotype was recorded at least ten times. V and J are TRBV28 and TRBJ1-4; 9 bases map to TRBD1. The CDR3 extends over 15 amino acids. CDR1 is MDHEN and CDR2 is SYDVKM in the germline V gene. J was trimmed by 7 bases and V by 6 bases; bases with no gene match: 9. The CDR3 bases are TGTGCCAGCAGCCAACAGGGGGCTTCGAGTGAAAAACTGTTTTTT. This translates into CASSQQGASSEKLFF. Together with reference TRBV28 and TRBJ1-4, the CDR3 gives the full variable domain: DVKVTQSSRYLVKRTGEKVFLECVQDMDHENMFWYRQDPGLGLRLIYFSYDVKMKEKGDIPEGYSVSREKKERFSLILESASTNQTSMYLCASSQQGASSEKLFFGSGTQLSVL.

Points on this clonotype: A far larger clone is only one base removed, so a read error is likely. J is TRBJ2-7 and V is TRBV5-1; 14 nucleotides line up with TRBD2. Trimming took 4 bases from V and 7 from J; bases not matched to a gene: 10. CDR3 length equals 16 residues. Germline V gives CDR1 SGHRS, CDR2 YFSETQ. DNA of the CDR3: TGCGCCAGCAGCCCGAAGGGACTAGCGGGAGCTAGTGAGCAGTACTTC. It translates to CASSPKGLAGASEQYF.

At least ten counts were recorded for this clonotype. The V and J genes are TRBV2 and TRBJ2-7, with D hard to call. The CDR3 runs 11 residues. Trimming left V 7 bases short and J 7 bases short, with 11 bases between. Germline CDR1 SNHLY, CDR2 FYNNEI. This CDR3 reads CASTWVGEQYF. The CDR3 DNA sequence: TGTGCCAGCACCTGGGTGGGGGAGCAGTACTTC.